This TCR beta chain was captured in a study of shared clonotypes between healthy human individuals. Using immunoSEQ multiplex PCR, the repertoire was profiled, and TCRdb retains in-frame clones only, with some absent. The table records about 99,000 clones, roughly 50% of them present only once. V lost 3 bases, J lost 0 bases, and 15 bases lay in between. CDR1 LGHNA and CDR2 YNFKEQ come from the germline V gene. The CDR3 runs to 16 residues. The sample taken for sequencing was PBMCs. The J gene is TRBJ2-7, the V gene TRBV4-2; TRBD2 is a possible D gene (5 bases). This receptor was obtained from a woman aged 40 to 49 in good health. Some clones in this sample may be carry-over from other donors' samples. The CDR3 is CASSHFLAQSSYEQYF. CDR3 DNA: TGTGCCAGCAGCCACTTTCTAGCCCAGAGCTCCTACGAGCAGTACTTC.